This TCR beta chain was sequenced in a study of T cells in Graves' hyperthyroidism and ophthalmopathy. Germline V lookup: CDR1 MNHEY, CDR2 SVGAGI. The CDR3 length is 17 residues. The V gene end was trimmed by 0 bases and the J gene end by 5 bases; junction bases not matched to a gene: 8. Newly diagnosed patients aged 18 to 65 had hyperthyroidism of under 2 months' duration. RNA transcripts provided the source from which TCR beta CDR3 regions were amplified. HTBI primers were employed in a first-round RT-PCR of the TCR CDR3. One entry per CDR3 protein results from TCRdb running MiXCR on the multiplex PCR reads. The sample lists over 300,000 distinct CDR3 sequences, around 13% occurring once.

Sequencing was performed on blood. The receptor was isolated from a woman in her sixties with Graves' hyperthyroidism. This rearrangement joins TRBV6-5 to TRBJ2-7; 12 bases map to TRBD2. The CDR3 loop reads CASSYSLAGGRRDEQYF. The CDR3 coding sequence is TGTGCCAGCAGTTACTCGCTAGCGGGAGGGAGACGGGACGAGCAGTACTTC.